The 9 T cell receptor beta chains in this list originate from one sample, sequenced in a study of cytomegalovirus exposure and HLA in healthy donors (dated by TCRdb to 2017 to 2019). The library was generated by the immunoSEQ multiplex PCR assay. For the multiplex PCR, a mixture combining 60 forward primers for TCR Vbeta segments and 13 reverse primers for TCR Jbeta segments was used. TCRdb carries this immuneACCESS record with in-frame sequences only. Its versions omit some clonotypes, under half of them owing to an unresolved V gene in the studies checked, with the rest unexplained. This sample holds some 65,000 clones; 55% to 65% were observed only once. The top ten clonotypes cover around 2.8% of the sample. The sequenced sample was PBMCs. All receptors derive from a man aged 25 to 45 in good health and CMV-seronegative.

This chain connects TRBV15 to TRBJ2-7, with 9 bases aligning to TRBD1. Germline lookup yields CDR1 LNHNV and CDR2 YYDKDF (reference sequence). This CDR3 has 14 residues. J lost 5 bases, V lost 6 bases, and 8 bases had no gene match. The CDR3 coding sequence is TGTGCCACCAGTTACCGGGACAGGGACGACGAGCAGTACTTC. Amino acid sequence: CATSYRDRDDEQYF.

The table lists this clone with a few counts. V is TRBV5-6 and J is TRBJ1-5; D might be TRBD1 (5 bases). The CDR3 contains 12 residues. CDR1 SGHDT and CDR2 YYEEEE come from the germline V gene. V lost 1 base and J lost 9, with 8 bases in between. The CDR3: CASSLQGRPQHF. The CDR3 DNA reads TGTGCCAGCAGCTTGCAGGGAAGGCCCCAGCATTTT.

This clone appeared once. V is TRBV7-3 and J is TRBJ2-2; D is unclear. V shed 6 bases and J shed 0 bases, with 5 bases lying between them. Looked up from germline, CDR1 is SGHTA and CDR2 is FQGTGA. CDR3 length: 13 residues. CDR3 sequence reads: CASSRANTGELFF. CDR3 nucleotide sequence: TGTGCCAGCAGTCGAGCGAACACCGGGGAGCTGTTTTTT.

The genes are TRBV7-2 and TRBJ2-5, with 15 nucleotides matching TRBD2. Germline V gene sequence: CDR1 SGHTA, CDR2 FQGNSA. CDR3 length: 18 residues. Trimming at V came to 5 bases and at J to 0 bases, leaving 7 bases not matched to a gene. The DNA for the CDR3 is TGTGCCAGCAGCCTCCACGGACTAGCGGGGGGGAACCAAGAGACCCAGTACTTC. Translation: CASSLHGLAGGNQETQYF.

The rearrangement links TRBV11-1 to TRBJ2-1; TRBD1 agrees at 11 bases. The CDR3 consists of 15 residues. Trimming removed 6 bases from V and 4 bases from J; junction bases left unmatched: 5. Germline CDR1 reads SGHAT; CDR2 reads FQDESV (reference sequence). The CDR3 reads CASRPGQGEYNEQFF. In DNA, the CDR3 is TGTGCCAGCAGGCCGGGACAGGGGGAGTACAATGAGCAGTTCTTC.

The chain joins TRBV4-2 to TRBJ2-7; 10 bases match TRBD2. The CDR3 extends over 17 amino acids. The trim removed 1 base at V and 4 bases at J, leaving 10 bases unmatched. Germline CDR1 LGHNA, CDR2 YNFKEQ. The CDR3 bases are TGTGCCAGCAGCCAAGGATTTACCCTAGCGGGGGTGTACGAGCAGTACTTC. Its translation is CASSQGFTLAGVYEQYF.

This clone occurred once. V is TRBV13 and J is TRBJ2-1; weak D call: TRBD1 (6 bases). Trimming stripped 10 bases from V and 0 bases from J, with 16 bases between. Germline-derived CDR1 and CDR2 are PRHDT and FYEKMQ (reference sequence). The CDR3 totals 15 residues. The CDR3 DNA sequence: TGTGCCATGGGCCAGGGGTTAACCTCCTACAATGAGCAGTTCTTC. The encoded protein is CAMGQGLTSYNEQFF.

This clone was counted a single time. The gene calls are TRBV19 and TRBJ2-7; D is ambiguous. From germline, CDR1 is LNHDA and CDR2 SQIVND (reference sequence). Trimming stripped 2 bases from V and 3 bases from J, with 8 bases between. The CDR3 is 13 residues long. In nucleotides, the CDR3 is TGTGCCAGTAGTATAAAGTCGGGCTACGAGCAGTACTTC. It encodes CASSIKSGYEQYF.

J is TRBJ2-7 and V is TRBV5-1; TRBD2 agrees at 10 bases. Looked up from germline, CDR1 is SGHRS and CDR2 is YFSETQ. Trimming cost V 4 bases and J 3 bases; bases outside gene matches: 7. The CDR3 consists of 15 residues. The CDR3 nucleotides read TGCGCCAGCAGCCCAGGGACTAGCGCGGGCTACGAGCAGTACTTC. Protein sequence: CASSPGTSAGYEQYF.